These 23 T cell receptor beta chains were sequenced from one sample in a study of blood T cell repertoires in COVID-19. Here immunoSEQ multiplex PCR was the method, and the copy in TCRdb shows in-frame clones only, minus some. The sample has 55,000 to 80,000 clones; roughly 80% are singletons. The sample was peripheral blood. Receptors originate from an elderly woman with acute or convalescent COVID-19.

The chain couples TRBV5-4 to TRBJ2-1, with 12 bases fitting TRBD2. V was pared by 4 bases and J by 5 bases, with 4 bases of the junction left unmatched. CDR3 length: 15 residues. The germline V gene has CDR1 SGHNT and CDR2 YYREEE (reference sequence). CDR3 sequence (DNA): TGTGCCAGCAGCGCCACTAGCGGGGGGAACAATGAGCAGTTCTTC. Residues: CASSATSGGNNEQFF.

This sequence joins TRBV5-6 and TRBJ2-7; weak D call: TRBD2 (5 bases). CDR3 length: 13 amino acids. CDR1 is SGHDT, CDR2 YYEEEE, per germline. V was shortened by 6 bases and J by 2 bases, with 12 bases between the two germline ends. In DNA form, the CDR3 reads TGTGCCAGCAACGTGGACTGGGCCTACGAGCAGTACTTC. Translated, it gives CASNVDWAYEQYF. The variable domain in full, completed from reference TRBV5-6 and TRBJ2-7, reads DAGVTQSPTHLIKTRGQQVTLRCSPKSGHDTVSWYQQALGQGPQFIFQYYEEEERQRGNFPDRFSGHQFPNYSSELNVNALLLGDSALYLCASNVDWAYEQYFGPGTRLTVT.

This clone was found once. The V and J genes are TRBV2 and TRBJ1-4; D perhaps matches TRBD1 (5 bases). CDR3 length equals 14 residues. Trimming stripped 6 bases from V and 0 bases from J, with 8 bases between. Germline values: CDR1 SNHLY, CDR2 FYNNEI. The CDR3 coding sequence is TGTGCCAGCAGCCTGACAGCAACTAATGAAAAACTGTTTTTT. As protein: CASSLTATNEKLFF.

The J gene is TRBJ1-5, the V gene TRBV18, with D perhaps TRBD1 (5 bases). CDR3 length equals 15 residues. The germline gives CDR1 KGHSH, CDR2 LQKENI. V gave up 2 bases and J gave up 2 bases, with 10 bases separating them. The CDR3 here is CASSPGGSGNQPQHF. DNA for the CDR3: TGTGCCAGCTCACCAGGGGGGTCGGGCAATCAGCCCCAGCATTTT. The variable domain in full, completed from reference TRBV18 and TRBJ1-5, reads NAGVMQNPRHLVRRRGQEARLRCSPMKGHSHVYWYRQLPEEGLKFMVYLQKENIIDESGMPKERFSAEFPKEGPSILRIQQVVRGDSAAYFCASSPGGSGNQPQHFGDGTRLSIL.

The chain employs TRBV11-2 and TRBJ2-1, with 10 bases that match TRBD1. The CDR3 consists of 15 residues. The V and J ends lost 1 base and 12 bases, in that order; junction bases with no gene match: 9. The germline V gene has CDR1 SGHAT and CDR2 FQNNGV. The CDR3 sequence: CASSLVGTGVSGQFF. The CDR3 DNA sequence: TGTGCCAGCAGCTTAGTAGGGACAGGGGTTAGCGGGCAGTTCTTC.

The V gene is TRBV4-2, the J gene TRBJ2-5; D call uncertain. This CDR3 is built from 15 residues. The ends were cut back, 1 base at V and 5 bases at J, with 14 bases in the middle. Germline CDR1 and CDR2: LGHNA and YNFKEQ. The CDR3 loop is CASSQVTRGEETQYF. The CDR3 DNA follows: TGTGCCAGCAGCCAAGTTACGAGAGGAGAGGAGACCCAGTACTTC.

The chain combines TRBV5-5 with TRBJ1-2; TRBD1 matches at 7 bases. V dropped 0 bases and J dropped 8; count of bases not matched to a gene: 10. Per germline, CDR1 SGHKS and CDR2 YYEKEE (reference sequence). This CDR3 comprises 15 residues. The chain's CDR3 is CASSLGTGDWAGYTF. CDR3 bases: TGTGCCAGCAGCTTGGGTACAGGGGATTGGGCGGGCTACACCTTC. The full variable domain, rest sourced from reference TRBV5-5 and TRBJ1-2, is DAGVTQSPTHLIKTRGQQVTLRCSPISGHKSVSWYQQVLGQGPQFIFQYYEKEERGRGNFPDRFSARQFPNYSSELNVNALLLGDSALYLCASSLGTGDWAGYTFGSGTRLTVV.

The chain has TRBV5-6 and TRBJ1-2, with D possibly TRBD1 on 5 matching bases. V shed 1 base and J shed 8 bases, with 6 bases lying between them. In germline, CDR1 is SGHDT, CDR2 YYEEEE. The CDR3 has 11 amino acids. The CDR3 loop is CASSLRGGYTF. The CDR3 DNA reads TGTGCCAGCAGCTTGAGGGGAGGCTACACCTTC.

V and J are TRBV3-1 (or the pseudogene TRBV3-2) and TRBJ2-3, with 11 positions matching TRBD2. The length of the CDR3 is 15 residues. The V and J ends lost 0 bases and 6 bases, in that order; junction bases with no gene match: 2. CDR1 and CDR2 (germline): LGHDT, YNNKEL (reference sequence). CDR3 nucleotide sequence: TGTGCCAGCAGCCAAGATGTAGCGGGGGGGGATACGCAGTATTTT. Amino acids: CASSQDVAGGDTQYF.

This clone was counted once. The chain carries TRBV7-3 and TRBJ2-3, with 10 bases matching TRBD2. The V segment lost 0 bases and the J segment 3 bases; nucleotides outside the gene matches: 6. This CDR3 is 17 amino acids long. Germline-derived CDR1 and CDR2 are SGHTA and FQGTGA. The CDR3 coding sequence is TGTGCCAGCAGCTTAACGACAGCGGGAGGGGGGACAGATACGCAGTATTTT. Translated: CASSLTTAGGGTDTQYF.

The chain employs TRBV6-5 and TRBJ2-3; 7 nucleotides agree with TRBD1. CDR3 length equals 14 residues. Germline V gene lookup returns CDR1 MNHEY and CDR2 SVGAGI. The V segment lost 11 bases and the J segment 0 bases; nucleotides outside the gene matches: 8. The CDR3: CAGGQLSSTDTQYF. DNA for the CDR3: TGTGCCGGGGGACAGCTTTCTAGCACAGATACGCAGTATTTT.

The gene calls are TRBV7-8 and TRBJ1-1; TRBD1 agrees at 7 bases. The germline V gene has CDR1 SGHVS and CDR2 FQNEAQ. The junction had 6 bases not matched to a gene; V was cut back by 2 bases and J by 0 bases. The length of the CDR3 is 16 residues. CDR3 sequence (DNA): TGTGCCAGCAGCTTACCGGGACAGACGATGAACACTGAAGCTTTCTTT. Residues: CASSLPGQTMNTEAFF.

The rearrangement joins TRBV5-1 to TRBJ1-1; the match to TRBD1 covers 7 bases. The V and J ends lost 0 bases and 7 bases, in that order; junction bases with no gene match: 6. The CDR3 is made up of 14 amino acids. CDR1 is SGHRS and CDR2 is YFSETQ in the germline V gene. DNA for the CDR3: TGCGCCAGCAGCTTGGATCGGCAGGGGGATGAAGCTTTCTTT. Translation: CASSLDRQGDEAFF. Drawing the rest from reference TRBV5-1 and TRBJ1-1, the complete variable domain is KAGVTQTPRYLIKTRGQQVTLSCSPISGHRSVSWYQQTPGQGLQFLFEYFSETQRNKGNFPGRFSGRQFSNSRSEMNVSTLELGDSALYLCASSLDRQGDEAFFGQGTRLTVV.

The rearrangement joins TRBV9 to TRBJ1-1; D not certain. V dropped 0 bases and J dropped 1 base, with 19 bases sitting between them. The germline gives CDR1 SGDLS, CDR2 YYNGEE. This CDR3 spans 18 amino acids. This CDR3 is CASSVGVGFLRGNTEAFF. CDR3 in DNA: TGTGCCAGCAGCGTAGGTGTAGGCTTCCTTCGGGGGAACACTGAAGCTTTCTTT.

This clone has only one observation. CDR3 residues: CASSEEDSPYYGYTF. CDR3 coding DNA: TGTGCCAGCAGTGAAGAGGACAGCCCGTACTATGGCTACACCTTC. The chain combines TRBV6-1 with TRBJ1-2, with D maybe TRBD1 (6 bases). Trimming shortened V by 1 base and J by 3 bases, and 12 bases separated the two germline ends. This CDR3 comprises 15 residues. CDR1 and CDR2 (germline): MNHNS, SASEGT.

This clone was seen once. The rearrangement links TRBV4-2 to TRBJ2-5; 16 bases are a match to TRBD2. CDR3 size: 18 residues. V lost 1 base to trimming and J lost 4 bases; unmatched junction nucleotides: 6. Per the germline V gene, CDR1 is LGHNA and CDR2 is YNFKEQ. CDR3 DNA sequence: TGTGCCAGCAGCCAAGTGGGACTAGCGGGAGGGCCGGGAGAGACCCAGTACTTC. This sequence encodes CASSQVGLAGGPGETQYF.

This clone was seen a few times. The gene calls are TRBV4-1 and TRBJ2-7; TRBD1 matches 7 bases. Looked up from germline, CDR1 is MGHRA and CDR2 is YSYEKL. The CDR3 covers 17 residues. After removal of 0 bases from V and 2 bases from J, the junction contained 10 bases not matched to a gene. Here the CDR3 reads CASSQEISLGGTYEQYF. Written as DNA, the CDR3 is TGCGCCAGCAGCCAAGAAATCTCTTTAGGGGGCACCTACGAGCAGTACTTC.

V usage is TRBV18 and J usage is TRBJ2-1, with 10 bases identical to TRBD2. The CDR3 length is 15 residues. Germline V lookup: CDR1 KGHSH, CDR2 LQKENI. V gave up 1 base and J gave up 7 bases; unmatched junction bases: 4. The CDR3 reads CASSPLAGGLNEQFF. The CDR3 DNA follows: TGTGCCAGCTCACCACTAGCGGGGGGTCTAAATGAGCAGTTCTTC.

This clone showed up just a few times. The gene calls are TRBV28 and TRBJ2-7; 9 bases line up with TRBD1. From germline, CDR1 is MDHEN and CDR2 SYDVKM. J was trimmed by 4 bases and V by 5 bases; bases with no gene match: 6. CDR3 size: 14 residues. Here the CDR3 DNA reads TGTGCCAGCAGTACACCGGGACAGGGTTACGAGCAGTACTTC. This encodes CASSTPGQGYEQYF.

The genes are TRBV10-3 and TRBJ2-3, with 7 bases identical to TRBD1. Trimming cost V 11 bases and J 3 bases; bases outside gene matches: 17. Germline assignment: CDR1 ENHRY and CDR2 SYGVKD. CDR3 length: 16 amino acids. CDR3 coding DNA: TGTGCCGCCTCAGGCCACCTTACAGGGGCGACAGATACGCAGTATTTT. This encodes CAASGHLTGATDTQYF.

The CDR3 reads CATSRTGGEKLFF. The CDR3, as DNA: TGTGCCACCAGCAGGACAGGGGGTGAAAAACTGTTTTTT. This chain joins TRBV15 and TRBJ1-4; 9 bases fit TRBD1. The CDR3 runs to 13 residues. Per germline, CDR1 LNHNV and CDR2 YYDKDF (reference sequence). Trimming removed 3 bases from V and 7 bases from J; junction bases left unmatched: 0.

For the CDR3, the DNA is TGTGCCAGCAGCCCAAGAACAGGGCACGGCTACGAGCAGTACTTC. This encodes CASSPRTGHGYEQYF. The chain uses TRBV9 and TRBJ2-7; a weak D match, TRBD1 (6 bases). This CDR3 contains 15 residues. Trimming stripped 4 bases from V and 3 bases from J, with 17 bases between. Germline V gene data show CDR1 as SGDLS and CDR2 as YYNGEE.

The rearrangement joins TRBV11-2 to TRBJ2-2; 7 nucleotides agree with TRBD1. J gave up 3 bases and V 1 base, and 11 bases lay outside the gene matches. The CDR3 is 18 amino acids. Germline CDR1 is SGHAT and CDR2 is FQNNGV. The CDR3 region has the DNA TGTGCCAGCAGCTTAGTCACCTCCGGGACAGAATACACCGGGGAGCTGTTTTTT. Encoded protein: CASSLVTSGTEYTGELFF.